Detailed here is one T cell receptor (beta chain). This record comes from a study of blood T cell repertoires in COVID-19. Trimming stripped 1 base from V and 4 bases from J, with 11 bases between. The length of the CDR3 is 15 residues. Germline V CDR1 and CDR2: SGHVS, FNYEAQ. In the original processing: Estimated nucleated cell counts came from reference gene primer amplification. TCRdb's copy holds only in-frame clones and misses some; the assay was immunoSEQ multiplex PCR. V, J and clone size are those of that table, while D and trimming were read from the DNA. The sample carries just over 650,000 clones, approximately 90% recorded once.

The clonotype was recovered from a woman aged 18-35 years with acute or convalescent COVID-19. The chain is built from TRBV7-6 and TRBJ1-3; D ambiguous. Sequencing was performed on peripheral blood. The CDR3 sequence: CASSLGGGPGNTIYF. The DNA for the CDR3 is TGTGCCAGCAGCTTAGGGGGAGGGCCGGGAAACACCATATATTTT.